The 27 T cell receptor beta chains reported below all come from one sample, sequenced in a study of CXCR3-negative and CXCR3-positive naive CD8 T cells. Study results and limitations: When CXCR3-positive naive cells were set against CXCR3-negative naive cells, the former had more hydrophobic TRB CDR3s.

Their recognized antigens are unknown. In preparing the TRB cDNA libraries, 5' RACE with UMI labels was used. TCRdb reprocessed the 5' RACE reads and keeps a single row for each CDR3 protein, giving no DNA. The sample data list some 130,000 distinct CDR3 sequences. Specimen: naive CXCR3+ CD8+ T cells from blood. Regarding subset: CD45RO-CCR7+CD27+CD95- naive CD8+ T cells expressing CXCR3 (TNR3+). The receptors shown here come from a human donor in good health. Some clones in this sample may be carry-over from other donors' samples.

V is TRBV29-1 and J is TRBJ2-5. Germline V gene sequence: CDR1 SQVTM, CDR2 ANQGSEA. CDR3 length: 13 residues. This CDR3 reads CSVDLGKEETQYF.

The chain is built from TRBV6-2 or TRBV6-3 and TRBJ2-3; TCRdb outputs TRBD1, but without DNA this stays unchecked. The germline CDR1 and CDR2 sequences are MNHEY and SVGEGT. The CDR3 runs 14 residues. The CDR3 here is CASSYGGGPDTQYF.

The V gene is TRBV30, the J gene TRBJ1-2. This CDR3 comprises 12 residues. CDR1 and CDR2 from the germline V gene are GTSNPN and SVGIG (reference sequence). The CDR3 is CAWSDGSYGHTF.

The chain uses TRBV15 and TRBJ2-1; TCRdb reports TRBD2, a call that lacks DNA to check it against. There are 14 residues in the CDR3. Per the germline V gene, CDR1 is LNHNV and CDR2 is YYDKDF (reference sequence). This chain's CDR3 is CATSQMLGRNEQFF.

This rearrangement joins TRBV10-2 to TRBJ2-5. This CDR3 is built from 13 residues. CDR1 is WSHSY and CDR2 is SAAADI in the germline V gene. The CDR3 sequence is CASSESKGETQYF.

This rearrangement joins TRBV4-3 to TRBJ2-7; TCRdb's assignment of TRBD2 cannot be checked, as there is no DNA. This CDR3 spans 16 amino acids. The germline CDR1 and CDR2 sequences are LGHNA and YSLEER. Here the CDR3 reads CASSQDTSGVSYEQYF.

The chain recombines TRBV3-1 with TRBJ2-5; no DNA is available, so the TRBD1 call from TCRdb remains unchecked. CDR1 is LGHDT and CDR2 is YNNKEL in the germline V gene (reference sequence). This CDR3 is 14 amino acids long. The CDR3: CASSQRTGAETQYF.

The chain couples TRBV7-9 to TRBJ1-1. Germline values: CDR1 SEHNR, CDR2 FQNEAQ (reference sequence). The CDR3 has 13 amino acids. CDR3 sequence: CASSLVLPTEAFF.

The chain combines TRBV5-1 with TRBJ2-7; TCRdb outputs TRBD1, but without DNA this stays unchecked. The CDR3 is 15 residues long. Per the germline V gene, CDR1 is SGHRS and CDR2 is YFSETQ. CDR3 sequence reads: CASRAQPGDTYEQYF. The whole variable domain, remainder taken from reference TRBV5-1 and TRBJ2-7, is KAGVTQTPRYLIKTRGQQVTLSCSPISGHRSVSWYQQTPGQGLQFLFEYFSETQRNKGNFPGRFSGRQFSNSRSEMNVSTLELGDSALYLCASRAQPGDTYEQYFGPGTRLTVT.

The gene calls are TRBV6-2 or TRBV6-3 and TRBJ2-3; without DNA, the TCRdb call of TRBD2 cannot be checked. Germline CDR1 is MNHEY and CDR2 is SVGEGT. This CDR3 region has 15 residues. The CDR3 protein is CASSYRDYYTDTQYF.

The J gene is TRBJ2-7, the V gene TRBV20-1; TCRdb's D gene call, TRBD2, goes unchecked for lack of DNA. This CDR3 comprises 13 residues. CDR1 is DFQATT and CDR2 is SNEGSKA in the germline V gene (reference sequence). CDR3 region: CSARASGSYEQYF.

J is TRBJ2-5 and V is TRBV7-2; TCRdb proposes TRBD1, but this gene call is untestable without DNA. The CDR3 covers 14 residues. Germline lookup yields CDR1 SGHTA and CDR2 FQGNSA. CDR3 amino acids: CASSWDPRQETQYF.

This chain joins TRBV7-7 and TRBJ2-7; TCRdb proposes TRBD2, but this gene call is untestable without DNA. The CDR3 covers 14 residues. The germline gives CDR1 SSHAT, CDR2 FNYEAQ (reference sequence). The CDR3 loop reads CASSPRGRPYEQYF.

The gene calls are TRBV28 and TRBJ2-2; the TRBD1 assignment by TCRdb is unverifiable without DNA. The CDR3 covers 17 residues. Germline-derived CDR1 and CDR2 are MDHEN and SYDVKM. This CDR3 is CASRSLRDREGRGELFF.

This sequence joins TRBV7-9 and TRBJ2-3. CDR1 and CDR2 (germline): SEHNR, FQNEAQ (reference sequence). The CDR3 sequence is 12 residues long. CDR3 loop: CASTNWTDTQYF.

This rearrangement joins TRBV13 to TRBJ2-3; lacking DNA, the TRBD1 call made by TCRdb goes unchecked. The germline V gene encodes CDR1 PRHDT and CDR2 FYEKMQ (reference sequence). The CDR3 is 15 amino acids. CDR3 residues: CASSLGDRGADTQYF.

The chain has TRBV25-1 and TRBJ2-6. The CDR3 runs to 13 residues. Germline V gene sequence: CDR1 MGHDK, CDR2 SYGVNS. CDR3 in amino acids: CATAILGANVLTF.

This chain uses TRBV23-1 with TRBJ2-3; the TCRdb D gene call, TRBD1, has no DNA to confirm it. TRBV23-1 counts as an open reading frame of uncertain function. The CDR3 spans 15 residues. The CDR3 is CASSGRGISTDTQYF.

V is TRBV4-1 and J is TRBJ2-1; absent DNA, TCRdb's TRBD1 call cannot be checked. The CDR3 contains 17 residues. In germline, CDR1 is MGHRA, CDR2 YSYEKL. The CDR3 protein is CASSHSPLAELYNEQFF.

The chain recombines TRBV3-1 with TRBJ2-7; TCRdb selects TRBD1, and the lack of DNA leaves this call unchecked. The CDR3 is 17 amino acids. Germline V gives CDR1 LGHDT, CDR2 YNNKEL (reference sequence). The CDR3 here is CASSQDGQDPGPYEQYF.

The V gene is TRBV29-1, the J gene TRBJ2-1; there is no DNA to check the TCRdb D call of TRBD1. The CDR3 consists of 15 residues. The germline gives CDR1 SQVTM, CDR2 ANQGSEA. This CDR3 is CSVDYPQGARDEQFF.

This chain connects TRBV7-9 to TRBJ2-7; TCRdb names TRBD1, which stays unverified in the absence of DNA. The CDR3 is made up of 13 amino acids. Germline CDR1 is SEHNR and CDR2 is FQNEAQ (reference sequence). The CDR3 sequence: CASSRQGNYEQYF.

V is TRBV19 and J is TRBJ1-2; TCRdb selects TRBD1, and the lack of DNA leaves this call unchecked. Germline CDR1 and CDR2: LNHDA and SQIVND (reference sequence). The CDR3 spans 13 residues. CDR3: CASGTGSLSGYTF.

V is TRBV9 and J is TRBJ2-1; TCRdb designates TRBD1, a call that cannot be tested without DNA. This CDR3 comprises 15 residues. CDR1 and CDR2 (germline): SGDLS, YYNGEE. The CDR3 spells CASSPRQFSYNEQFF.

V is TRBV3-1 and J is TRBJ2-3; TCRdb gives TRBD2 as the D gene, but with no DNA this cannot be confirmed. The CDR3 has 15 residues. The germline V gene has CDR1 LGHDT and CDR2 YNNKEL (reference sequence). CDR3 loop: CATSGRTEGYDTQYF.

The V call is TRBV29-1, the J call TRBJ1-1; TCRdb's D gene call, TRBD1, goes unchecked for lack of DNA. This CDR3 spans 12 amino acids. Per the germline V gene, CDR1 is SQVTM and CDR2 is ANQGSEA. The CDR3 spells CTAAGRDTEAFF.

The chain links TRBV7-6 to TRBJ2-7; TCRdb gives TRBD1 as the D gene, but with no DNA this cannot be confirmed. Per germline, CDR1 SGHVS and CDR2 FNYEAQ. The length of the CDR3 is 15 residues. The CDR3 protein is CASSPRQGGRHEQYF.